Listed below are T cell receptor beta chains from one sample, sequenced in a study of tumor-infiltrating lymphocytes in primary liver carcinoma. TCRdb analysed the multiplex PCR reads with MiXCR anew, one entry per CDR3 protein. The repertoire includes 180,000 or so distinct CDR3 sequences, less than 65% of them detected once, and around 68% sits in the top ten. The sequenced sample consisted of peripheral blood. Source of these receptors: a man in his forties or fifties with primary liver carcinoma and hepatitis B virus infection. CDR3s leave out the opening cysteine and the closing phenylalanine or tryptophan. Size values are once, few and many counts, or a class for expanded clones, and some rows have none.

abundance: many; v_gene: TRBV6-5; j_gene: TRBJ2-6; len: 12; CDR3aa: ASSSHPGANVLT
abundance: few; v_gene: TRBV12-3/TRBV12-4; j_gene: TRBJ2-5; len: 13; CDR3aa: ASSPPGRGLETQY
abundance: -; v_gene: TRBV28; j_gene: TRBJ2-1; len: 13; CDR3aa: ASRPLQVTYNEQF
abundance: -; v_gene: TRBV6-1; j_gene: TRBJ2-7; len: 15; CDR3aa: ASSAAPTGNLVYEQS
abundance: few; v_gene: TRBV29-1; j_gene: TRBJ1-3; len: 12; CDR3aa: SGWDSRSGNTIY
abundance: once; v_gene: TRBV12-3/TRBV12-4; j_gene: TRBJ2-3; len: 14; CDR3aa: ASSLISGSPTDMQY
abundance: many; v_gene: TRBV11-2; j_gene: TRBJ2-5; len: 11; CDR3aa: ASSPGPEETQY
abundance: -; v_gene: TRBV6-6; j_gene: TRBJ2-5; len: 10; CDR3aa: VSSHNQETQY
abundance: -; v_gene: TRBV11-2; j_gene: TRBJ2-1; len: 11; CDR3aa: ASRAGGAHEQL
abundance: -; v_gene: TRBV6-5; j_gene: TRBJ2-7; len: 15; CDR3aa: ASSYPGPGSFTYEQY
abundance: -; v_gene: TRBV11-3; j_gene: TRBJ2-2; len: 13; CDR3aa: AISIGTQGTGKLF
abundance: -; v_gene: TRBV18; j_gene: TRBJ2-7; len: 12; CDR3aa: ASSPRQVVAEQY
abundance: many; v_gene: TRBV11-2; j_gene: TRBJ2-7; len: 16; CDR3aa: ASSLEGWTTGKRGEQY
abundance: many; v_gene: TRBV29-1; j_gene: TRBJ2-3; len: 12; CDR3aa: SVLLPGVVDTQY
abundance: -; v_gene: TRBV4-1; j_gene: TRBJ1-6; len: 16; CDR3aa: ASSQVPSTGLYNSPLH
abundance: once; v_gene: TRBV29-1; j_gene: TRBJ2-2; len: 12; CDR3aa: SAQPGRATGELS
abundance: -; v_gene: TRBV20-1; j_gene: TRBJ1-5; len: 13; CDR3aa: SVTHGTYGNQPQH
abundance: -; v_gene: TRBV5-1; j_gene: TRBJ2-3; len: 12; CDR3aa: ASSLGSTTDTQY
abundance: -; v_gene: TRBV11-2; j_gene: TRBJ2-3; len: 11; CDR3aa: ASRTWDVNTQY
abundance: -; v_gene: TRBV6-5; j_gene: TRBJ2-3; len: 11; CDR3aa: ASSYLAGDTQY
abundance: -; v_gene: TRBV6-1; j_gene: TRBJ1-3; len: 12; CDR3aa: ASSDRVSGNTIY
abundance: -; v_gene: TRBV6-5; j_gene: TRBJ2-4; len: 14; CDR3aa: DSSYSGTVAKNIQY
abundance: -; v_gene: TRBV6-5; j_gene: TRBJ1-1; len: 15; CDR3aa: ASSYVLGSAVNPEAF
abundance: -; v_gene: TRBV6-2/TRBV6-3; j_gene: TRBJ2-4; len: 12; CDR3aa: ASSLGSAKNIQY
abundance: few; v_gene: TRBV7-8; j_gene: TRBJ2-5; len: 13; CDR3aa: ASSLLGGEFETQY
abundance: few; v_gene: TRBV5-6; j_gene: TRBJ2-3; len: 14; CDR3aa: ASSLGTRHLTDTQY
abundance: few; v_gene: TRBV4-2; j_gene: TRBJ1-1; len: 15; CDR3aa: ASSHFARGLENTEAF
abundance: many; v_gene: TRBV7-8; j_gene: TRBJ2-2; len: 12; CDR3aa: ASSPIFPTGELF
abundance: many; v_gene: TRBV29-1; j_gene: TRBJ2-7; len: 12; CDR3aa: SVRKNRDTYEQY
abundance: -; v_gene: TRBV6-6; j_gene: TRBJ2-5; len: 13; CDR3aa: ASSYTGTSGETQY
abundance: -; v_gene: TRBV12-3/TRBV12-4; j_gene: TRBJ2-7; len: 14; CDR3aa: ASSSPTSGSSYKQY
abundance: -; v_gene: TRBV5-1; j_gene: TRBJ2-3; len: 14; CDR3aa: AIIKGSGTPTDTQY
abundance: -; v_gene: TRBV6-2/TRBV6-3; j_gene: TRBJ2-7; len: 12; CDR3aa: ASASTDPVYKQY
abundance: -; v_gene: TRBV4-2; j_gene: TRBJ2-1; len: 14; CDR3aa: ASSQGEGSGQETQF
abundance: -; v_gene: TRBV5-5; j_gene: TRBJ2-7; len: 12; CDR3aa: SSSLSRRSYEQY
abundance: -; v_gene: TRBV13; j_gene: TRBJ2-7; len: 12; CDR3aa: ASSQVGSNYEQY
abundance: few; v_gene: TRBV6-6; j_gene: TRBJ2-7; len: 12; CDR3aa: ASSYLAGEGEQY
abundance: -; v_gene: TRBV12-3/TRBV12-4; j_gene: TRBJ1-5; len: 11; CDR3aa: ASAGQGNQPQH
abundance: -; v_gene: TRBV5-5; j_gene: TRBJ1-1; len: 11; CDR3aa: ASSSRDKFEAF
abundance: -; v_gene: TRBV28; j_gene: TRBJ2-7; len: 14; CDR3aa: ASSLSAPDRRYEQY
abundance: -; v_gene: TRBV4-1; j_gene: TRBJ2-5; len: 12; CDR3aa: ASRQVGNQETQY
abundance: -; v_gene: TRBV11-2; j_gene: TRBJ2-4; len: 15; CDR3aa: ASSLHSKALAKNIQY
abundance: -; v_gene: TRBV11-2; j_gene: TRBJ1-4; len: 12; CDR3aa: ANSFEDSNEKLF
abundance: -; v_gene: TRBV11-2; j_gene: TRBJ2-7; len: 10; CDR3aa: ASRFRESEQY
abundance: once; v_gene: TRBV5-1; j_gene: TRBJ2-6; len: 14; CDR3aa: ASSLTTVSGTNVLT
abundance: -; v_gene: TRBV11-1; j_gene: TRBJ2-1; len: 18; CDR3aa: ASSSTGTGISGSRLNEQF
abundance: -; v_gene: TRBV10-2; j_gene: TRBJ2-5; len: 12; CDR3aa: ASSESGGGETQY
abundance: -; v_gene: TRBV4-1; j_gene: TRBJ2-4; len: 15; CDR3aa: ASSQVGGLRGKNIQY
abundance: -; v_gene: TRBV6-5; j_gene: TRBJ1-2; len: 13; CDR3aa: ASSYSQGTGYGYT
abundance: -; v_gene: TRBV6-6; j_gene: TRBJ2-4; len: 11; CDR3aa: ASTGAGGNIQY
abundance: few; v_gene: TRBV6-5; j_gene: TRBJ1-6; len: 13; CDR3aa: ASSPIEGAGSPLH
abundance: -; v_gene: TRBV6-5; j_gene: TRBJ2-1; len: 12; CDR3aa: ASSSGRGYNEQF
abundance: -; v_gene: TRBV5-5; j_gene: TRBJ2-3; len: 15; CDR3aa: ASTLRASGSLTDTQY
abundance: few; v_gene: TRBV29-1; j_gene: TRBJ2-1; len: 15; CDR3aa: SVELLGPGLIRNEQF
abundance: -; v_gene: TRBV29-1; j_gene: TRBJ1-2; len: 10; CDR3aa: SAIGANYGYT
abundance: -; v_gene: TRBV28; j_gene: TRBJ2-3; len: 13; CDR3aa: ASSIYQGTEDTQY
abundance: -; v_gene: TRBV30; j_gene: TRBJ2-2; len: 12; CDR3aa: AWSVQRNTRELF
abundance: -; v_gene: TRBV7-8; j_gene: TRBJ2-7; len: 12; CDR3aa: ASSAGLGRYEQY